The 12 T cell receptor beta chains given below trace back to one sample, sequenced in a study of identical twins. TCRdb reprocessed the 5' RACE reads via MiXCR and lists one record per CDR3 protein. This table has roughly 1.6 million distinct CDR3 sequences, roughly a third appearing once. What was sequenced was cord blood. The origin of the receptors is a newborn girl in good health.

The rearrangement joins TRBV6-2 or TRBV6-3 to TRBJ2-4, with TRBD2 identical over 8 bases. The CDR3 extends over 12 amino acids. V dropped 5 bases and J dropped 13; count of bases not matched to a gene: 7. Per germline, CDR1 MNHEY and CDR2 SVGEGT. The CDR3 DNA sequence: TGTGCCAGCAGTCTTAGCGGGAAGGAGCAGTACTTC. Residues: CASSLSGKEQYF.

The chain couples TRBV24-1 to TRBJ2-1, with D possibly TRBD2 on 6 matching bases. V lost 10 bases to trimming and J lost 13 bases, with 22 bases between them. Germline V gene lookup returns CDR1 KGHDR and CDR2 SFDVKD. CDR3 length equals 13 residues. DNA for the CDR3: TGTGCCACGAGTAGGGCGGGAAAAGAGACCCAGTTCTTC. Amino acid sequence: CATSRAGKETQFF.

The chain recombines TRBV14 with TRBJ2-6; D possibly uses TRBD1 or TRBD2 (5 bases each). Per germline, CDR1 SGHDN and CDR2 FVKESK. The V gene lost 1 base and the J gene lost 0 bases, with 13 bases spanning the gap. This CDR3 contains 18 residues. In nucleotides, the CDR3 is TGTGCCAGCAGCCAAGTGTTGGGACCCTACTCTGGGGCCAACGTCCTGACTTTC. It codes for CASSQVLGPYSGANVLTF.

There are many counts of this clonotype. DNA of the CDR3: TGTGCCAGCAGCTTAGACACCGCCAATACGCAGTATTTT. Protein product: CASSLDTANTQYF. The chain has TRBV7-2 and TRBJ2-3, with D unresolved. The ends were cut back, 1 base at V and 7 bases at J, with 9 bases in the middle. This CDR3 is built from 13 residues. Germline V gene data show CDR1 as SGHTA and CDR2 as FQGNSA.

The chain employs TRBV20-1 and TRBJ2-7, with D perhaps TRBD2 (6 bases). The germline V gene has CDR1 DFQATT and CDR2 SNEGSKA (reference sequence). The V end was cut by 7 bases, the J end by 5 bases, with 12 bases between. The length of the CDR3 is 11 residues. Written as DNA, the CDR3 is TGCAGTGGGGACGGGGGACACGAGCAGTACTTC. Protein: CSGDGGHEQYF.

This clonotype was observed a few times. CDR3: CSASPWGQETQYF. CDR3 sequence (DNA): TGCAGTGCTAGTCCCTGGGGCCAAGAGACCCAGTACTTC. V usage is TRBV20-1 and J usage is TRBJ2-5; D ambiguous. The CDR3 has 13 amino acids. Deletions cut 3 bases from V and 1 base from J, with 9 bases between. Germline-derived CDR1 and CDR2 are DFQATT and SNEGSKA (reference sequence).

Regarding this clonotype: No DNA is shown, since the ends of the CDR3 on it are uncertain; the CDR3 is the one TCRdb lists. The V call is TRBV5-1, the J call TRBJ1-2. The CDR3 spans 24 amino acids, including both terminal residues. Looked up from germline, CDR1 is SGHRS and CDR2 is YFSETQ. The CDR3 sequence: CASSLFPILELWLHLRFGRSGYTF.

In this sample, this clonotype turned up a few times. The genes are TRBV25-1 and TRBJ2-3, with 11 bases lining up with TRBD2. The germline CDR1 and CDR2 sequences are MGHDK and SYGVNS. Germline trimming cut 3 bases from V and 2 bases from J; bases unmatched to any gene: 4. The CDR3 has 16 residues. CDR3 amino acids: CASSDLAGGFTDTQYF. The CDR3 DNA reads TGTGCCAGCAGTGACCTAGCGGGGGGATTCACAGATACGCAGTATTTT. Looking up the rest from reference TRBV25-1 and TRBJ2-3 gives the full variable domain: EADIYQTPRYLVIGTGKKITLECSQTMGHDKMYWYQQDPGMELHLIHYSYGVNSTEKGDLSSESTVSRIRTEHFPLTLESARPSHTSQYLCASSDLAGGFTDTQYFGPGTRLTVL.

This clonotype was seen only a few times. The chain has TRBV6-7 and TRBJ2-5; either TRBD1 or TRBD2 may supply D (5 bases each). TRBV6-7 is annotated as an ORF whose role is uncertain. V lost 8 bases and J lost 5, with 18 bases in between. CDR3 length: 14 amino acids. The CDR3 region is CASRDSSRGETQYF. The CDR3 DNA is TGTGCCAGCCGAGACAGTTCCCGAGGGGAGACCCAGTACTTC.

The rearrangement uses TRBV27 and TRBJ2-7, with 7 bases aligning to TRBD2. Looked up from germline, CDR1 is MNHEY and CDR2 is SMNVEV (reference sequence). V was pared by 6 bases and J by 7 bases, with 18 bases of the junction left unmatched. The CDR3 sequence is 16 residues long. CDR3 amino acids: CASSLPPGGIANEQYF. CDR3 sequence (DNA): TGTGCCAGCAGCTTACCCCCGGGAGGAATTGCGAATGAGCAGTACTTC.

This clonotype showed up just a few times. The chain combines TRBV6-5 with TRBJ2-3; D is possibly TRBD2 (6 bases). Per the germline V gene, CDR1 is MNHEY and CDR2 is SVGAGI. This CDR3 has 14 amino acids. V was trimmed by 7 bases and J by 0 bases, leaving 11 bases between them. This CDR3 reads CASTGGPSTDTQYF. In DNA form, the CDR3 reads TGTGCCAGCACTGGAGGGCCTAGCACAGATACGCAGTATTTT.

The genes are TRBV19 and TRBJ2-3, with TRBD2 as a possible D gene (7 bases). The CDR3 length is 16 residues. The V and J ends lost 3 bases and 6 bases respectively, with 19 bases between them. Germline CDR1 LNHDA, CDR2 SQIVND (reference sequence). CDR3 sequence reads: CASSMSAGAQWDTQYF. In DNA, the CDR3 is TGTGCCAGTAGTATGTCCGCGGGGGCGCAATGGGATACGCAGTATTTT.